This T cell receptor beta chain appears in the sequencing data of a study of vaccination and CD4 T cells after COVID-19. At the level of the study: Overlapping spike pools from SARS-CoV-2 and HCoV-NL63, HCoV-OC43 and HCoV-229E served as culture stimuli.

Germline CDR1 is KGHSH and CDR2 is LQKENI. Trimming pared 1 base from V and 2 bases from J, leaving 17 bases between. CDR3 length: 17 residues. Comment on this clonotype: Its antigen is as yet unknown.

The study's findings and limits: Convalescent patients had a median roughly 87% of post-vaccine SARS-CoV-2-reactive clones that were detected only after vaccination, not before it.

Treatment meaning: roughly nine-day PBMC culture with coronavirus spike peptide pools or control peptides (ViraFEST assay). Peptide-pool expansion of antigen-specific T cells preceded TCR sequencing in ViraFEST. Having spent ten to eleven days in culture, CD4+ T cells were then isolated by negative selection. Cultured CD4+ T cell DNA was sequenced using the Oncomine TCR Beta short-read assay. One entry per CDR3 protein, called by TCRdb with MiXCR from the PCR reads. Of about 20,000 distinct CDR3 sequences listed, 60% are singletons. The TCR sequence derives from a human donor who had recovered from COVID-19. The sequencing here drew on CD4+ T cells from blood, cultured in vitro, taken after SARS-CoV-2 vaccination. J is TRBJ2-5 and V is TRBV18, with D unresolved. CDR3 region: CASSPQLTYRNQETQYF. The CDR3, as DNA: TGTGCCAGCTCACCACAGCTTACGTACCGAAATCAAGAGACCCAGTACTTC.